This T cell receptor (beta chain) was retrieved from a study of post-analysis software for immune sequencing data. On this clonotype itself: Its cognate antigen is unknown.

Study-wide results and caveats: Controls had lower frequencies than patients of about five TRBV segments, which included TRBV5-6, TRBV5-1 and TRBV20-1.

Prepared TCR beta cDNA libraries contained unique molecular identifiers. TCRdb reanalysed the PCR reads using MiXCR and keeps one entry per CDR3 protein. The sample includes approximately 630,000 distinct CDR3 sequences, 59% of them seen just once. The CDR3 consists of 18 residues. V shed 1 base, J shed 0 bases, and the junction held 11 bases outside the gene matches. From germline, CDR1 is SQVTM and CDR2 ANQGSEA. Sequences were obtained from blood. This sequence was found in a girl aged 2-10 years with multiple sclerosis. The chain links TRBV29-1 to TRBJ2-4, with 8 bases aligning to TRBD2. CDR3 sequence reads: CSVEVRIGGAGAKNIQYF. The CDR3 DNA sequence: TGCAGCGTTGAAGTCCGGATCGGGGGGGCCGGAGCCAAAAACATTCAGTACTTC.